This TCR beta chain was obtained from a study of vaccination and CD4 T cells after COVID-19. Cultured CD4+ T-cell DNA underwent Oncomine TCR Beta short-read sequencing. TCRdb itself ran the PCR reads through MiXCR, one entry per CDR3 protein. Among about 20,000 distinct CDR3 sequences listed, 45% to 70% were seen once. Treatment of the sample: approximately nine-day PBMC culture with coronavirus spike peptide pools or control peptides (ViraFEST assay). Upon completion of 10 days of culture, CD4+ T cells were isolated via negative selection. V lost 2 bases, J lost 2 bases, and 8 bases lay in between. Germline V CDR1 and CDR2: MNHEY, SVGAGI. The CDR3 covers 14 residues. This clonotype is classed as medium-sized. Its antigen is unidentified.

The sample comprised CD4+ T cells from blood, cultured in vitro. This TCR was recovered from a human donor who had recovered from COVID-19. The chain uses TRBV6-5 and TRBJ2-3, with D possibly TRBD1 on 6 matching bases. The CDR3 DNA sequence: TGTGCCAGCAGTTACGGGGGCATCACAGATACGCAGTATTTT. This codes for CASSYGGITDTQYF.